This paragraph covers one T cell receptor beta chain sequence. Germline CDR1 and CDR2: SGHVS and FQNEAQ. The CDR3 consists of 16 residues. V was pared by 5 bases and J by 2 bases, with 6 bases of the junction left unmatched. Vbeta (60) and Jbeta (13) primers were used in the PCR. Profiling relied on immunoSEQ multiplex PCR, and the TCRdb table lists in-frame clones only, not all of them. The sample carries under 200,000 clones, about 80% recorded once. The sample comes from a study of cytomegalovirus exposure and HLA in healthy donors. Sequencing was performed on PBMCs. The sequence came from a woman between 40 and 55 years old in good health and CMV-seronegative. The gene calls are TRBV7-8 and TRBJ2-6, with 7 bases aligning to TRBD1. CDR3 sequence (DNA): TGTGCCAGCAGCCTCAAAGGGGGCCCTGGGGCCAACGTCCTGACTTTC. Translating gives CASSLKGGPGANVLTF.